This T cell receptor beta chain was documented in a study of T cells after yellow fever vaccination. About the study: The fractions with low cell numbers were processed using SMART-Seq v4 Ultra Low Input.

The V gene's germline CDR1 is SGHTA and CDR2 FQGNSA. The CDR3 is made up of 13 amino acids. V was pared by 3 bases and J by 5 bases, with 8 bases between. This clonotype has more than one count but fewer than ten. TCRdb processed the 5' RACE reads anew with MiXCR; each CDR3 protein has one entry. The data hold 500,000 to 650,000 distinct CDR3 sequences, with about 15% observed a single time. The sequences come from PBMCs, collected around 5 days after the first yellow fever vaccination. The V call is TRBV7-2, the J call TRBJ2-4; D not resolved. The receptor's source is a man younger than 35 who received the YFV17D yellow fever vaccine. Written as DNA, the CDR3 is TGTGCCAGCAGCTTTTTCGTGGAAAACATTCAGTACTTC. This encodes CASSFFVENIQYF.